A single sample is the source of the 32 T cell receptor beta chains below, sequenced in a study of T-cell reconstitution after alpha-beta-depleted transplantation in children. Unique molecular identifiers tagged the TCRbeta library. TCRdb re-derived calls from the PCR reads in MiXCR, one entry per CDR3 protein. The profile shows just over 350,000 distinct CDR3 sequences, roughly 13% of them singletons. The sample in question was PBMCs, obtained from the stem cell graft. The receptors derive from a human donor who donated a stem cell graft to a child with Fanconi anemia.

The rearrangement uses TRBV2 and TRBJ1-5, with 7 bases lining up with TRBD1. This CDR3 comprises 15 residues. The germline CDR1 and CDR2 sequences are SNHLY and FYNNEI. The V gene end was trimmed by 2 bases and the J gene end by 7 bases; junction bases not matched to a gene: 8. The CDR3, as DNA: TGTGCCAGCAGTGAAAGGCAGGGGGTTTGGCAGCCCCAGCATTTT. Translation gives CASSERQGVWQPQHF.

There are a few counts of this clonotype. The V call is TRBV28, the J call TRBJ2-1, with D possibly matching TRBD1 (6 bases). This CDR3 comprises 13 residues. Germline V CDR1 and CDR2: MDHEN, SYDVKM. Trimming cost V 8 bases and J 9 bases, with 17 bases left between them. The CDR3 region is CASRNNRAGEQFF. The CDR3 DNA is TGTGCCAGCCGAAATAACAGGGCGGGTGAGCAGTTCTTC.

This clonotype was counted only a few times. CDR3 DNA sequence: TGTGCCAGCAGCTTAGGGGCACGCAACTATGGCTACACCTTC. It encodes CASSLGARNYGYTF. V is TRBV7-2 and J is TRBJ1-2; D gene unclear. V gave up 1 base and J gave up 2 bases, with 8 bases separating them. Germline assignment: CDR1 SGHTA and CDR2 FQGNSA. The CDR3 runs to 14 residues.

CDR3 DNA: TGTGCCAGCAGCCCTCGGCTCCGGGGTGAGCAGTACTTC. Protein sequence: CASSPRLRGEQYF. The rearrangement joins TRBV7-2 to TRBJ2-7, with D tentatively TRBD2 (5 bases). CDR1 is SGHTA and CDR2 is FQGNSA in the germline V gene. V shed 5 bases and J shed 7 bases, with 15 bases lying between them. The CDR3 is 13 amino acids.

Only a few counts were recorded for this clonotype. The CDR3 sequence: CSAEGGEETQYF. The CDR3 DNA reads as TGCAGCGCCGAGGGCGGGGAAGAGACCCAGTACTTC. The rearrangement links TRBV29-1 to TRBJ2-5; D is possibly TRBD2 (6 bases). The CDR3 contains 12 residues. The V end was cut by 7 bases, the J end by 3 bases, with 12 bases between. Germline V gene lookup returns CDR1 SQVTM and CDR2 ANQGSEA.

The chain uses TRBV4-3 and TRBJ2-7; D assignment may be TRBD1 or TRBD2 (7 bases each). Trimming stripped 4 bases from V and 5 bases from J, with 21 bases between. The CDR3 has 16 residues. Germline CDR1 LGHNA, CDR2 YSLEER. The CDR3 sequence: CASSLGSGTAAHEQYF. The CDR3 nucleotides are TGCGCCAGCAGCCTAGGGAGCGGGACAGCCGCACACGAGCAGTACTTC.

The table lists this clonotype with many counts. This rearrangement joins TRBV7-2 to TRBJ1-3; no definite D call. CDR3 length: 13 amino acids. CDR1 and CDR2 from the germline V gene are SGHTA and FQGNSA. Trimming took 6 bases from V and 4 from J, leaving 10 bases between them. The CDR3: CASRLAAGNTIYF. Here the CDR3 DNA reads TGTGCCAGCAGACTTGCAGCAGGAAACACCATATATTTT. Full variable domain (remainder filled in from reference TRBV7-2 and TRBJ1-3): GAGVSQSPSNKVTEKGKDVELRCDPISGHTALYWYRQSLGQGLEFLIYFQGNSAPDKSGLPSDRFSAERTGGSVSTLTIQRTQQEDSAVYLCASRLAAGNTIYFGEGSWLTVV.

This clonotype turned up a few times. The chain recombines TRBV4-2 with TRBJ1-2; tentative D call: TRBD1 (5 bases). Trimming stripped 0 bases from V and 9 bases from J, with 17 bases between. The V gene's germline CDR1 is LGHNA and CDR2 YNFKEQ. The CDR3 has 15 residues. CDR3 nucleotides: TGTGCCAGCAGCCAAGAGCGGCGGGGCTCGGGGAGCTACACCTTC. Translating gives CASSQERRGSGSYTF.

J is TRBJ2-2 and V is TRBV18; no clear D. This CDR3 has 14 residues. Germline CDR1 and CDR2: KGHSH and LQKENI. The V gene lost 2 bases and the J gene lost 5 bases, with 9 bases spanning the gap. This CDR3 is CASSPSTQTGELFF. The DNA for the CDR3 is TGTGCCAGCTCACCAAGTACACAGACCGGGGAGCTGTTTTTT.

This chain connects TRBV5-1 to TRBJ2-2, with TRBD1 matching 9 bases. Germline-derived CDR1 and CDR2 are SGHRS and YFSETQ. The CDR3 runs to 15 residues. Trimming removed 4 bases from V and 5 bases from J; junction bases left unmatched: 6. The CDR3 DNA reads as TGCGCCAGCAGCGTATCACAGGGGGCTACCGGGGAGCTGTTTTTT. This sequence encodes CASSVSQGATGELFF.

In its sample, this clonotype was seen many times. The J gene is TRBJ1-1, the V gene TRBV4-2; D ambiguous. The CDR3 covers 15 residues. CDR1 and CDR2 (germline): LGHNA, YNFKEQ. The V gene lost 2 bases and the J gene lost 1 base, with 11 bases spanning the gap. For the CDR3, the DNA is TGTGCCAGCAGCCAACGAGGAGGCCAGAACACTGAAGCTTTCTTT. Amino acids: CASSQRGGQNTEAFF.

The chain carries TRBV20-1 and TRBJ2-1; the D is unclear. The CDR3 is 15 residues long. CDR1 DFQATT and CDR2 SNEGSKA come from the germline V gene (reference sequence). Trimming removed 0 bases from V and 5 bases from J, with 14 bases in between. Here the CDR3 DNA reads TGCAGTGCTAGAGATTTCACGGGCTCGGACAATGAGCAGTTCTTC. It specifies CSARDFTGSDNEQFF.

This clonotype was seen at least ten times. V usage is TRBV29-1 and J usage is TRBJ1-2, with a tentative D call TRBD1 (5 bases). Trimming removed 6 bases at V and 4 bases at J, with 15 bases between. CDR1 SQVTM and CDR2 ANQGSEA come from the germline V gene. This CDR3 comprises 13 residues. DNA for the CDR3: TGCAGCGTCCGAGAACAGGATCTCTATGGCTACACCTTC. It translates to CSVREQDLYGYTF.

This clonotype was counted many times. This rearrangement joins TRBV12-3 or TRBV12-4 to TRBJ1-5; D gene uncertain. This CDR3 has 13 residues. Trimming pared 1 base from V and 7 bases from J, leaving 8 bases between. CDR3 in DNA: TGTGCCAGCAGTTTAGAGGGCATGCAGCCCCAGCATTTT. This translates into CASSLEGMQPQHF.

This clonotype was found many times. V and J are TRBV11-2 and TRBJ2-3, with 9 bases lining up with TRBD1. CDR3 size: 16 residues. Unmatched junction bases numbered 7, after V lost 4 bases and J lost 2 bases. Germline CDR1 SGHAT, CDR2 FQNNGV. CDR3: CASSWGTGPPTDTQYF. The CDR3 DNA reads TGTGCCAGCAGCTGGGGGACAGGGCCCCCCACAGATACGCAGTATTTT.

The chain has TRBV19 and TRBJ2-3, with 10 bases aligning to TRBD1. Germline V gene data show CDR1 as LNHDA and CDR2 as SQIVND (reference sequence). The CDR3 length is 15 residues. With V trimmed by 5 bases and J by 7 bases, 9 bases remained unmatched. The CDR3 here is CASSSGRQGANTQYF. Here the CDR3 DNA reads TGTGCCAGTAGTTCCGGACGACAGGGGGCAAATACGCAGTATTTT. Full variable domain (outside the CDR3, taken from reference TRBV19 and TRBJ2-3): DGGITQSPKYLFRKEGQNVTLSCEQNLNHDAMYWYRQDPGQGLRLIYYSQIVNDFQKGDIAEGYSVSREKKESFPLTVTSAQKNPTAFYLCASSSGRQGANTQYFGPGTRLTVL.

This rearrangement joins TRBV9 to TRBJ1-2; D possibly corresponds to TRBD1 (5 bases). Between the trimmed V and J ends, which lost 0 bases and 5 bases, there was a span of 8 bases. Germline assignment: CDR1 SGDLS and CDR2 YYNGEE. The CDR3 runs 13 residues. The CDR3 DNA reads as TGTGCCAGCAGCGTAGGGACAAATTATGGCTACACCTTC. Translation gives CASSVGTNYGYTF.

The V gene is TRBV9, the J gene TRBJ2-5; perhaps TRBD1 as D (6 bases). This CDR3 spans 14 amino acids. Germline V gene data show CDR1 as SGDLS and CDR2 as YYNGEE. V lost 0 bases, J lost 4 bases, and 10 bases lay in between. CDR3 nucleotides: TGTGCCAGCAGCGTAGATACAGGGAGAGAGACCCAGTACTTC. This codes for CASSVDTGRETQYF.

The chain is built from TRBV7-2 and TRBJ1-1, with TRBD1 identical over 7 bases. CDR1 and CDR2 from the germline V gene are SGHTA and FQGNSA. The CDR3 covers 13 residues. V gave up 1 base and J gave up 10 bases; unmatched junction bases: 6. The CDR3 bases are TGTGCCAGCAGCTTAGAACAGGGGCTTGGAGCTTTCTTT. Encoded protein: CASSLEQGLGAFF.

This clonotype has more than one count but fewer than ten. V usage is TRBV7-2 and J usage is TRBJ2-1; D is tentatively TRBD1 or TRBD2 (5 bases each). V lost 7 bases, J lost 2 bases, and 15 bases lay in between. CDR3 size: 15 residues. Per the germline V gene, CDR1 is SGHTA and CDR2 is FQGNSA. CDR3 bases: TGTGCCAGCATTTCCGGGACGCTAGCCTACAATGAGCAGTTCTTC. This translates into CASISGTLAYNEQFF.

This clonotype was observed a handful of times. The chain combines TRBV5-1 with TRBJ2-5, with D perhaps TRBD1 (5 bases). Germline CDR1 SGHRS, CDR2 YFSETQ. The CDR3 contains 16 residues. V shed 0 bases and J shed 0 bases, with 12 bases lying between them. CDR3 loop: CASSLGQFRYQETQYF. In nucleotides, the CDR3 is TGCGCCAGCAGCTTGGGACAGTTCAGGTACCAAGAGACCCAGTACTTC.

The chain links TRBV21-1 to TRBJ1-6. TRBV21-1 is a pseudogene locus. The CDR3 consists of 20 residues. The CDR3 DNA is TGTGCCAGCAGCAGGAAACGGGGGACTCCGACAAGCTCCTATAATTCACCCCTCCACTTT. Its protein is CASSRKRGTPTSSYNSPLHF.

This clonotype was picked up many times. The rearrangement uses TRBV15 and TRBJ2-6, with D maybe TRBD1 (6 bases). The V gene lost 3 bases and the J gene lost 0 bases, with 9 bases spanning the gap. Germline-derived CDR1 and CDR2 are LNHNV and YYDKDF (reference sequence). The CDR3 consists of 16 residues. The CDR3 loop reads CATSRDSYSGANVLTF. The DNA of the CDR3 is TGTGCCACCAGCAGGGACAGTTACTCTGGGGCCAACGTCCTGACTTTC.

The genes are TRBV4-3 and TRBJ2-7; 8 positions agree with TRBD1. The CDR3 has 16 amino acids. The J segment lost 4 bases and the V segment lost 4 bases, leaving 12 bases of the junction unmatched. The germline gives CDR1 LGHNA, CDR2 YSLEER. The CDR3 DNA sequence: TGCGCCAGCAGCCCCCTGACCGGGACAGGTGCTTACGAGCAGTACTTC. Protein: CASSPLTGTGAYEQYF.

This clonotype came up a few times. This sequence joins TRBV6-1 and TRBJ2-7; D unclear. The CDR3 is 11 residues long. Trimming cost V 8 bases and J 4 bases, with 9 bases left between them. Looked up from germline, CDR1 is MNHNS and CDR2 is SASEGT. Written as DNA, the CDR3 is TGTGCCAGCGGTGGAGCATACGAGCAGTACGTC. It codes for CASGGAYEQYV.

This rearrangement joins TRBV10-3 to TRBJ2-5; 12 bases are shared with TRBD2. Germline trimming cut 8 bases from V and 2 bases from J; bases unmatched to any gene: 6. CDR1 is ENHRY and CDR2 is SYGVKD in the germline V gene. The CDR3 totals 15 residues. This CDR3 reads CAIGGTSGQQETQYF. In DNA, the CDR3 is TGTGCCATCGGGGGGACTAGCGGGCAGCAAGAGACCCAGTACTTC.

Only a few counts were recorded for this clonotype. For the CDR3, the DNA is TGTGCCAGCAGTTACACTTATCCGGACAGAACTGAAGCTTTCTTT. Translating gives CASSYTYPDRTEAFF. The gene calls are TRBV6-2 or TRBV6-3 and TRBJ1-1; perhaps TRBD1 as D (6 bases). Trimming cost V 2 bases and J 5 bases, with 15 bases left between them. CDR1 is MNHEY and CDR2 is SVGEGT in the germline V gene. This CDR3 comprises 15 residues.

The CDR3 region is CASTFTGGRRTTEAFF. The CDR3 coding sequence is TGTGCCAGCACTTTCACGGGCGGCAGGAGGACTACTGAAGCTTTCTTT. The chain is built from TRBV28 and TRBJ1-1; D is ambiguous. V was cut by 7 bases and J by 5 bases, with 23 bases left in between. CDR3 length equals 16 residues. The V gene's germline CDR1 is MDHEN and CDR2 SYDVKM.

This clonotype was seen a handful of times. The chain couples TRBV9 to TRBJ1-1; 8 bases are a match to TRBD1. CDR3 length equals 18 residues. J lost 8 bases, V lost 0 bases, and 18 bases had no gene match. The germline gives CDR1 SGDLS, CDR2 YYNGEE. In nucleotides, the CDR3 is TGTGCCAGCAGCGTAGGCCGGACCACCTCACCGGGACAGGTAGAAGCTTTCTTT. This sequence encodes CASSVGRTTSPGQVEAFF.

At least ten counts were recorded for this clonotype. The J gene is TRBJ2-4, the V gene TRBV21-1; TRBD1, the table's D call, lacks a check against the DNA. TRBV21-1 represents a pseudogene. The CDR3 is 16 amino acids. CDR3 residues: CASSSLGQIAKNIQYF. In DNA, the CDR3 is TGTGCCAGCAGCAGCCTCGGACAGATAGCCAAAAACATTCAGTACTTC.

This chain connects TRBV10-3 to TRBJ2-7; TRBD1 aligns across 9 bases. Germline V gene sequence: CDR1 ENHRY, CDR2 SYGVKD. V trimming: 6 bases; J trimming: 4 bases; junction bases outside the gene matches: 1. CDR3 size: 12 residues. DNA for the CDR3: TGTGCCATCAGCGGGACAGGGTACGAGCAGTACTTC. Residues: CAISGTGYEQYF.

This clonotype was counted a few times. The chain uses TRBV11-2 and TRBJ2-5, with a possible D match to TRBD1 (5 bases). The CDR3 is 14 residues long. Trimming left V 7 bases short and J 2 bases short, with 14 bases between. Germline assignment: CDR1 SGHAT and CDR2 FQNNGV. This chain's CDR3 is CASTRATPQETQYF. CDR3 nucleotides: TGTGCCAGCACCAGGGCGACACCACAAGAGACCCAGTACTTC.